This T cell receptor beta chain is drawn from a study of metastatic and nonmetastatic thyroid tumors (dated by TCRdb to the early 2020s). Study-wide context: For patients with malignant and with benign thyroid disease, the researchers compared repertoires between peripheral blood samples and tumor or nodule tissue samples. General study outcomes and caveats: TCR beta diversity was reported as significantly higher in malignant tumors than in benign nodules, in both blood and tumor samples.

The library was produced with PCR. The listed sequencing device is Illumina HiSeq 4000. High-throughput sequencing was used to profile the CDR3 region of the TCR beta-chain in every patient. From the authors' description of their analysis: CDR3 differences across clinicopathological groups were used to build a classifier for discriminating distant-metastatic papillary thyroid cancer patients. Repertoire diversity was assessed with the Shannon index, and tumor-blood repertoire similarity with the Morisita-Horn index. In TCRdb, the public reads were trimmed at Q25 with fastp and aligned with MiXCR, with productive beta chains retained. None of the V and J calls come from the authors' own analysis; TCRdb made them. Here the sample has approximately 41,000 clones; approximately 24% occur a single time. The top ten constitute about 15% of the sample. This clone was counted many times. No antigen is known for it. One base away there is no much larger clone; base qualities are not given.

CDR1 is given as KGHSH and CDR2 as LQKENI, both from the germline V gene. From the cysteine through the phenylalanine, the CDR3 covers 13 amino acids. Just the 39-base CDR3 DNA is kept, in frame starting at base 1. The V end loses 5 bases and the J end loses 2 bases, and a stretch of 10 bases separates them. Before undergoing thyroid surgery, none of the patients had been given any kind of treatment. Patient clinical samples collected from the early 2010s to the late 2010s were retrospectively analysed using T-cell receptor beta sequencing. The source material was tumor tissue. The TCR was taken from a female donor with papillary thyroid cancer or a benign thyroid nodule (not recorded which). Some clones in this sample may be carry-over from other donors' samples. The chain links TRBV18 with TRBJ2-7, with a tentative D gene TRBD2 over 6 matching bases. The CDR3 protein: CASSAGFAYEQYF. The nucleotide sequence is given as TGTGCCAGCTCAGCGGGGTTTGCCTACGAGCAGTACTTC.